The source of this T cell receptor beta chain is a study of beta chain features in type 1 diabetes. Study-wide background: Examination of sorted cells across all samples involved roughly 100 million cells.

Overall study results and limits: Equally in patients and controls, shorter templates might have been favored by PCR.

Reverse transcribing all isolated RNA meant expressed TCRB transcripts were sequenced. The method was immunoSEQ multiplex PCR; TCRdb's version includes in-frame clones alone and lacks a portion of them. The table shows about 150,000 clones, with over 8.5% occurring only once. Only a few counts were recorded for this clone. Its antigen is unidentified. Losses at the gene ends were 3 bases for V and 6 bases for J; bases not matched to a gene: 6. From germline, CDR1 is LGHNA and CDR2 YSLEER. The CDR3 has 14 residues. This chain links TRBV4-3 with TRBJ2-3; 7 nucleotides agree with TRBD1. The receptor comes from a man younger than 35 in good health. The sample was central memory CD4+ T cells from blood. This CDR3 is CASSQRQGVDTQYF. As DNA, the CDR3 is TGCGCCAGCAGCCAGAGACAGGGAGTTGATACGCAGTATTTT.